Presented here are 22 T cell receptor beta chains from one specimen sequenced in a study of blood T cell repertoires in COVID-19. The data were produced by immunoSEQ multiplex PCR, yet TCRdb's version contains in-frame clones alone and is incomplete. The sample yields under 150,000 clones, roughly 84% seen once. The sequencing input was peripheral blood. The receptors here all came from a man aged 55 to 70 with acute or convalescent COVID-19.

This clone was seen a single time. CDR3 sequence (DNA): TGTGCCAGCAGCTTGCCGGGGCGGGGGCCAGAGACCCAGTACTTC. As protein: CASSLPGRGPETQYF. The rearrangement links TRBV5-4 to TRBJ2-5, with D maybe TRBD2 (7 bases). Trimming shortened V by 1 base and J by 4 bases, and 14 bases separated the two germline ends. Germline values: CDR1 SGHNT, CDR2 YYREEE (reference sequence). The CDR3 contains 15 residues.

This chain connects TRBV14 to TRBJ2-2; possibly TRBD1 for D (6 bases). V lost 5 bases and J 1 base, leaving 17 bases between the germline ends. The CDR3 length is 17 residues. Germline assignment: CDR1 SGHDN and CDR2 FVKESK. CDR3 in DNA: TGTGCCAGCAGCTGCGAACCGGGACACAAGAACACCGGGGAGCTGTTTTTT. This translates into CASSCEPGHKNTGELFF.

The chain recombines TRBV5-4 with TRBJ2-1; 12 bases match TRBD2. Trimming took 4 bases from V and 9 from J; bases not matched to a gene: 8. Germline lookup yields CDR1 SGHNT and CDR2 YYREEE (reference sequence). CDR3 length: 15 amino acids. The chain's CDR3 is CASSTLAGGLGEQFF. DNA of the CDR3: TGTGCCAGCAGCACACTAGCGGGAGGTCTGGGTGAGCAGTTCTTC. The variable domain in full, with the rest retrieved from reference TRBV5-4 and TRBJ2-1, is ETGVTQSPTHLIKTRGQQVTLRCSSQSGHNTVSWYQQALGQGPQFIFQYYREEENGRGNFPPRFSGLQFPNYSSELNVNALELDDSALYLCASSTLAGGLGEQFFGPGTRLTVL.

The chain employs TRBV5-1 and TRBJ2-3; 10 bases map to TRBD1. V was clipped by 4 bases and J by 3 bases; unmatched bases: 5. Germline V gene data show CDR1 as SGHRS and CDR2 as YFSETQ. The CDR3 is made up of 15 amino acids. The chain's CDR3 is CASSAAGQGTDTQYF. The CDR3 DNA is TGCGCCAGCAGCGCCGCGGGACAGGGGACAGATACGCAGTATTTT.

This clone came up once. The V call is TRBV19, the J call TRBJ2-1; D remains ambiguous. V was pared by 0 bases and J by 3 bases, with 9 bases between. Germline assignment: CDR1 LNHDA and CDR2 SQIVND (reference sequence). There are 15 residues in the CDR3. In DNA, the CDR3 is TGTGCCAGTAGTATAGATCTAGGAGTCTACAATGAGCAGTTCTTC. Amino acids: CASSIDLGVYNEQFF.

The rearrangement links TRBV19 to TRBJ1-1; possibly TRBD1 for D (6 bases). The CDR3 sequence is 15 residues long. Trimming shortened V by 5 bases and J by 2 bases, and 15 bases separated the two germline ends. Germline lookup yields CDR1 LNHDA and CDR2 SQIVND (reference sequence). In DNA form, the CDR3 reads TGTGCCAGTAGTTTTAGCGGGGGCTTTAACACTGAAGCTTTCTTT. It is translated as CASSFSGGFNTEAFF.

The chain links TRBV15 to TRBJ1-1, with 9 nucleotides matching TRBD1. V lost 0 bases to trimming and J lost 3 bases; unmatched junction nucleotides: 5. This CDR3 spans 16 amino acids. Germline V lookup: CDR1 LNHNV, CDR2 YYDKDF (reference sequence). The CDR3 region is CATSRDPGQGYTEAFF. The CDR3 nucleotides read TGTGCCACCAGCAGAGACCCGGGACAGGGCTACACTGAAGCTTTCTTT.

CDR3 protein: CASSLLSGGSTDTQYF. The CDR3 DNA reads TGTGCCAGCAGCTTACTTAGCGGGGGGAGCACAGATACGCAGTATTTT. This chain joins TRBV5-5 and TRBJ2-3; the match to TRBD2 covers 10 bases. The V and J ends lost 2 bases and 0 bases, in that order; junction bases with no gene match: 3. The CDR3 extends over 16 amino acids. Germline V gives CDR1 SGHKS, CDR2 YYEKEE (reference sequence).

The CDR3 bases are TGTGCCAGCGCGGCGGGCTATCAGCCCCAGCATTTT. It encodes CASAAGYQPQHF. The chain couples TRBV6-5 to TRBJ1-5; no clear D gene. Trimming stripped 8 bases from V and 5 bases from J, with 10 bases between. The germline V gene encodes CDR1 MNHEY and CDR2 SVGAGI. The CDR3 is made up of 12 amino acids.

J is TRBJ1-5 and V is TRBV30, with TRBD1 matching over 7 bases. This CDR3 is built from 14 residues. Germline CDR1 GTSNPN, CDR2 SVGIG (reference sequence). After removal of 2 bases from V and 8 bases from J, the junction contained 9 bases not matched to a gene. CDR3 sequence reads: CAWSRGQVNKPQHF. As DNA, the CDR3 is TGTGCCTGGAGTCGCGGACAGGTGAATAAGCCCCAGCATTTT.

Comment on this clone: The same CDR3 also results from other DNA sequences found in this sample. This chain uses TRBV5-1 with TRBJ2-5; 15 nucleotides line up with TRBD2. Germline trimming cut 4 bases from V and 5 bases from J; bases unmatched to any gene: 0. CDR3 size: 14 residues. Germline CDR1 and CDR2: SGHRS and YFSETQ. This CDR3 is CASSGLAGGETQYF. The CDR3 DNA is TGCGCCAGCAGCGGACTAGCGGGGGGGGAGACCCAGTACTTC.

V is TRBV10-3 and J is TRBJ1-3; 7 bases match TRBD1. Germline trimming cut 3 bases from V and 4 bases from J; bases unmatched to any gene: 6. The germline gives CDR1 ENHRY, CDR2 SYGVKD. This CDR3 spans 15 amino acids. Here the CDR3 reads CAISEYDRDGNTIYF. The CDR3 bases are TGTGCCATCAGTGAATACGACAGGGACGGAAACACCATATATTTT.

The DNA of the CDR3 is TGTGCCAGCAGCCAAGGGGGACACCCTAGCACAGATACGCAGTATTTT. This codes for CASSQGGHPSTDTQYF. The chain joins TRBV3-1 (or the pseudogene TRBV3-2) to TRBJ2-3, with D possibly matching TRBD1 (6 bases). Per the germline V gene, CDR1 is LGHDT and CDR2 is YNNKEL (reference sequence). The CDR3 length is 16 residues. V was cut by 1 base and J by 0 bases, with 11 bases left in between.

The genes are TRBV18 and TRBJ1-3; 8 bases agree with TRBD1. Germline CDR1 is KGHSH and CDR2 is LQKENI. V trimming: 4 bases; J trimming: 3 bases; junction bases outside the gene matches: 2. CDR3 size: 14 residues. The CDR3 DNA is TGTGCCAGCTCACAGGACAGGGTTGGAAACACCATATATTTT. It is translated as CASSQDRVGNTIYF.

The CDR3 DNA sequence: TGTGCCAGCAGTGGGACAGCGATCTCCTATAATTCACCCCTCCACTTT. It is translated as CASSGTAISYNSPLHF. V usage is TRBV6-1 and J usage is TRBJ1-6, with D tentatively TRBD1 (6 bases). The CDR3 sequence is 16 residues long. Germline V gene sequence: CDR1 MNHNS, CDR2 SASEGT. V gave up 4 bases and J gave up 0 bases, with 10 bases separating them.

The rearrangement uses TRBV24-1 and TRBJ1-2, with D possibly matching TRBD1 (5 bases). This CDR3 region has 16 residues. CDR1 is KGHDR and CDR2 is SFDVKD in the germline V gene. The ends were cut back, 3 bases at V and 4 bases at J, with 17 bases in the middle. CDR3 bases: TGTGCCACCAGTGATCGGGCGACAGAGTCTCGCTATGGCTACACCTTC. This codes for CATSDRATESRYGYTF.

This clone was counted once. CDR3 DNA sequence: TGTGCCAGCAGCTTAGGCACAAACACTGAAGCTTTCTTT. Protein: CASSLGTNTEAFF. V is TRBV13 and J is TRBJ1-1, with unresolved D. CDR1 and CDR2 (germline): PRHDT, FYEKMQ (reference sequence). There are 13 residues in the CDR3. V lost 0 bases to trimming and J lost 2 bases, with 4 bases between them.

This clone was detected once. V usage is TRBV3-1 (or the pseudogene TRBV3-2) and J usage is TRBJ2-5; D uncertain. CDR1 LGHDT and CDR2 YNNKEL come from the germline V gene (reference sequence). Between the trimmed V and J ends, which lost 0 bases and 5 bases, there was a span of 7 bases. This CDR3 spans 13 amino acids. The chain's CDR3 is CASSQDSLETQYF. The CDR3, as DNA: TGTGCCAGCAGCCAAGACTCGTTGGAGACCCAGTACTTC.

The chain has TRBV2 and TRBJ1-3; perhaps TRBD1 as D (6 bases). CDR1 SNHLY and CDR2 FYNNEI come from the germline V gene. V was pared by 2 bases and J by 2 bases, with 13 bases between. The CDR3 is 16 amino acids. CDR3 nucleotide sequence: TGTGCCAGCAGTGAACAAGGGGGAGCCGCTGGAAACACCATATATTTT. It codes for CASSEQGGAAGNTIYF.

The J gene is TRBJ2-1, the V gene TRBV5-1; the D gene is possibly TRBD1 (6 bases). CDR3 length: 16 amino acids. V dropped 2 bases and J dropped 0 bases, with 12 bases sitting between them. Germline V gene sequence: CDR1 SGHRS, CDR2 YFSETQ. The CDR3 DNA sequence: TGCGCCAGCAGCTTACAGGGCTTGAGCTCCTACAATGAGCAGTTCTTC. Translating gives CASSLQGLSSYNEQFF.

The J gene is TRBJ1-5, the V gene TRBV2; no reliable D call. The CDR3 is 14 residues long. The V gene lost 0 bases and the J gene lost 2 bases, with 5 bases spanning the gap. Per the germline V gene, CDR1 is SNHLY and CDR2 is FYNNEI. This chain's CDR3 is CASSEAGGNQPQHF. The CDR3, as DNA: TGTGCCAGCAGTGAAGCCGGGGGCAATCAGCCCCAGCATTTT. Complete variable domain (other parts from reference TRBV2 and TRBJ1-5): EPEVTQTPSHQVTQMGQEVILRCVPISNHLYFYWYRQILGQKVEFLVSFYNNEISEKSEIFDDQFSVERPDGSNFTLKIRSTKLEDSAMYFCASSEAGGNQPQHFGDGTRLSIL.

The chain carries TRBV4-1 and TRBJ2-2; D perhaps matches TRBD2 (6 bases). This CDR3 comprises 15 residues. CDR1 and CDR2 from the germline V gene are MGHRA and YSYEKL. Trimming took 4 bases from V and 4 from J, leaving 13 bases between them. As DNA, the CDR3 is TGCGCCAGCAGCCCGCTCGGGGGAACCACCGGGGAGCTGTTTTTT. It translates to CASSPLGGTTGELFF.